These 10 T cell receptor beta chains originate from one sample sequenced in a study of blood T cell repertoires in COVID-19. Here immunoSEQ multiplex PCR was the method, and the copy in TCRdb shows in-frame clones only, minus some. The table has some 300,000 clones, around 92% seen once. Sequenced material: peripheral blood. These receptors all come from a woman in her twenties or thirties with COVID-19, enrolled during active disease.

This chain uses TRBV3-1 (or the pseudogene TRBV3-2) with TRBJ2-3; 13 nucleotides line up with TRBD2. V was clipped by 4 bases and J by 2 bases; unmatched bases: 3. The germline gives CDR1 LGHDT, CDR2 YNNKEL (reference sequence). CDR3 length equals 16 residues. In DNA form, the CDR3 reads TGTGCCAGCAGCCTACTAGCGGGGGGGGTCACAGATACGCAGTATTTT. Its protein is CASSLLAGGVTDTQYF.

To note about this clone: Other DNA sequences in the same sample also yield this CDR3. J is TRBJ1-3 and V is TRBV5-1; D remains unclear. The germline V and J ends were trimmed by 0 bases and 0 bases, with 7 bases remaining between them. The germline V gene has CDR1 SGHRS and CDR2 YFSETQ. CDR3 length: 15 residues. The CDR3 spells CASSLAGSSGNTIYF. CDR3 in DNA: TGCGCCAGCAGCTTGGCGGGGAGCTCTGGAAACACCATATATTTT.

This clone was recorded only once. In DNA, the CDR3 is TGTGCCAGCAGCCGCACTAGGAACGAGCAGTACTTC. It codes for CASSRTRNEQYF. V gene TRBV7-9 combines with J gene TRBJ2-7; maybe TRBD2 (5 bases). This CDR3 has 12 amino acids. Per germline, CDR1 SEHNR and CDR2 FQNEAQ (reference sequence). The V and J ends lost 5 bases and 5 bases respectively, with 10 bases between them.

This clone showed up just a few times. The chain recombines TRBV5-1 with TRBJ2-7, with 7 bases that match TRBD2. CDR1 is SGHRS and CDR2 is YFSETQ in the germline V gene. The CDR3 contains 13 residues. Trimming took 4 bases from V and 2 from J; bases not matched to a gene: 3. This chain's CDR3 is CASSVGLTYEQYF. For the CDR3, the DNA is TGCGCCAGCAGCGTGGGACTAACCTACGAGCAGTACTTC.

The chain uses TRBV7-8 and TRBJ1-1, with D unclear. The CDR3 totals 13 residues. V lost 5 bases and J lost 1, with 8 bases in between. Per the germline V gene, CDR1 is SGHVS and CDR2 is FQNEAQ. The CDR3 DNA reads as TGTGCCAGCAGCCCCTTTCCGAACACTGAAGCTTTCTTT. This encodes CASSPFPNTEAFF.

The chain links TRBV25-1 to TRBJ1-6; 7 nucleotides agree with TRBD1. The CDR3 extends over 14 amino acids. Germline CDR1 reads MGHDK; CDR2 reads SYGVNS. V lost 8 bases, J lost 3 bases, and 4 bases stayed unmatched. The CDR3 coding sequence is TGTGCCAGCGCTGACAGGGACTATAATTCACCCCTCCACTTT. Its protein is CASADRDYNSPLHF.

The chain combines TRBV6-5 with TRBJ1-1, with 7 bases fitting TRBD1. The V gene end was trimmed by 6 bases and the J gene end by 2 bases; junction bases not matched to a gene: 6. The V gene's germline CDR1 is MNHEY and CDR2 SVGAGI. CDR3 size: 14 residues. The CDR3 DNA sequence: TGTGCCAGCAGCAGGGGGTTGGGAAACACTGAAGCTTTCTTT. This sequence encodes CASSRGLGNTEAFF.

CDR3 in amino acids: CASTLNWGHYGYTF. The CDR3 bases are TGTGCCAGCACCCTTAACTGGGGGCACTATGGCTACACCTTC. The chain is built from TRBV6-5 and TRBJ1-2; tentative D call: TRBD1 (6 bases). V lost 7 bases and J lost 3, with 15 bases in between. Germline V gives CDR1 MNHEY, CDR2 SVGAGI. The CDR3 sequence is 14 residues long.

Details on this clone: Other DNA sequences in this sample translate to the same CDR3. The chain joins TRBV6-5 to TRBJ1-5; TRBD1 is a possible D gene (6 bases). The length of the CDR3 is 13 residues. Germline-derived CDR1 and CDR2 are MNHEY and SVGAGI. The ends were cut back, 5 bases at V and 4 bases at J, with 9 bases in the middle. CDR3 bases: TGTGCCAGCAGTCGAACAGGGAATCAGCCCCAGCATTTT. This encodes CASSRTGNQPQHF.

V gene TRBV11-2 combines with J gene TRBJ2-1; D call uncertain. CDR3 size: 16 residues. Trimming pared 1 base from V and 0 bases from J, leaving 10 bases between. Per germline, CDR1 SGHAT and CDR2 FQNNGV. The CDR3 sequence is CASSLAADSSYNEQFF. CDR3 bases: TGTGCCAGCAGCTTAGCCGCCGATAGCTCCTACAATGAGCAGTTCTTC. The entire variable domain, with the rest obtained from reference TRBV11-2 and TRBJ2-1, is as follows: EAGVAQSPRYKIIEKRQSVAFWCNPISGHATLYWYQQILGQGPKLLIQFQNNGVVDDSQLPKDRFSAERLKGVDSTLKIQPAKLEDSAVYLCASSLAADSSYNEQFFGPGTRLTVL.